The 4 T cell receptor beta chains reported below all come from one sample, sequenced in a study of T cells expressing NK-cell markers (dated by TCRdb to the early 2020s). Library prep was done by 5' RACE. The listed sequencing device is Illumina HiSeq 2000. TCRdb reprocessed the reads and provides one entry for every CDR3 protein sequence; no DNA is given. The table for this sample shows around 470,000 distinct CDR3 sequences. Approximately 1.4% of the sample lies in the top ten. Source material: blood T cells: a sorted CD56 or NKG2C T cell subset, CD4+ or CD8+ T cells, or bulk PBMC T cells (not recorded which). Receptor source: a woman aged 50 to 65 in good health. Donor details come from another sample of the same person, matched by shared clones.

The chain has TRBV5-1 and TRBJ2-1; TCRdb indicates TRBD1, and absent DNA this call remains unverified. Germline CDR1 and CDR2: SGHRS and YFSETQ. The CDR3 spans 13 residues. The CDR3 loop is CASSVGGWDRVFF.

CDR3 loop: CSARDPGWAKNIQYF. The chain employs TRBV20-1 and TRBJ2-4; TCRdb returns TRBD1, unconfirmable since there is no DNA. CDR3 length equals 15 residues. Per the germline V gene, CDR1 is DFQATT and CDR2 is SNEGSKA (reference sequence).

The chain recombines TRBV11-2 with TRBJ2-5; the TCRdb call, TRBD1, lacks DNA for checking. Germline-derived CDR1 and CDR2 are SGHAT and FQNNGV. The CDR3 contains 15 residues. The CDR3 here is CASSLGTGVGETQYF.

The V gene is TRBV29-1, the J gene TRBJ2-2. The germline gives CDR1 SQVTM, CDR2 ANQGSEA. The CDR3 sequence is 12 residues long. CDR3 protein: CSVGLVRGELFF.